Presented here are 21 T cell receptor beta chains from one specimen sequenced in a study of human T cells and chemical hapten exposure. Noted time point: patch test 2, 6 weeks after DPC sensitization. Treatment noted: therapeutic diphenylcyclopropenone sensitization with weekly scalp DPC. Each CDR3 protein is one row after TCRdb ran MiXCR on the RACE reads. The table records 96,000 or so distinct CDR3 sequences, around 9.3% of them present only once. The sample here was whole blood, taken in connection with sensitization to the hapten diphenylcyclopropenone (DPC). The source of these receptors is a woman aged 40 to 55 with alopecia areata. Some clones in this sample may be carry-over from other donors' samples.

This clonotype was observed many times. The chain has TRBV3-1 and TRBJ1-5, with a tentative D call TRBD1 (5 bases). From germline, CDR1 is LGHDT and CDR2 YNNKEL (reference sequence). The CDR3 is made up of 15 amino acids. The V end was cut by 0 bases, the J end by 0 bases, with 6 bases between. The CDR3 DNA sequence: TGTGCCAGCAGCCAAGAAGGGGTTAGCAATCAGCCCCAGCATTTT. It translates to CASSQEGVSNQPQHF.

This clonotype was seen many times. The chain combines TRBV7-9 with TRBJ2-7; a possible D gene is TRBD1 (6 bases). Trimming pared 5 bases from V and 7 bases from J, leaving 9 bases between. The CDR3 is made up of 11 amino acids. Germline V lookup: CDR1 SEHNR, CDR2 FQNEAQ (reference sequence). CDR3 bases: TGTGCCAGCAGCCAAGACAGGGAGCAGTACTTC. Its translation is CASSQDREQYF. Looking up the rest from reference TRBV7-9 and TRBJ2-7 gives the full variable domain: DTGVSQNPRHKITKRGQNVTFRCDPISEHNRLYWYRQTLGQGPEFLTYFQNEAQLEKSRLLSDRFSAERPKGSFSTLEIQRTEQGDSAMYLCASSQDREQYFGPGTRLTVT.

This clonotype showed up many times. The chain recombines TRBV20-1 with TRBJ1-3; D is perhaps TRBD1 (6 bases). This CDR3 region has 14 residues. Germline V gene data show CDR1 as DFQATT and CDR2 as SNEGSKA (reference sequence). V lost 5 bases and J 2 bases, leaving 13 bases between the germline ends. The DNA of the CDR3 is TGCAGTGCTGGAGGACAGCCCACTGGAAACACCATATATTTT. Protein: CSAGGQPTGNTIYF.

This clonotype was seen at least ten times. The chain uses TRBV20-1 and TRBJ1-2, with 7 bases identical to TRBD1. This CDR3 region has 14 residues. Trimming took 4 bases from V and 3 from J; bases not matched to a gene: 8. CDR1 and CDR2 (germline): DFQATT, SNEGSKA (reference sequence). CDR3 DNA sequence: TGCAGTGCTACGCCCGACAGGGTCGACTATGGCTACACCTTC. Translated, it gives CSATPDRVDYGYTF.

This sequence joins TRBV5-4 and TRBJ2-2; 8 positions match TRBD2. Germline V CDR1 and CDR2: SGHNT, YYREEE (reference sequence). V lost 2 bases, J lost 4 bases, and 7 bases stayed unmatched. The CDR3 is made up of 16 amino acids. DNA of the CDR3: TGTGCCAGCAGCTTTCCAGCGGGAGCAGGCACCGGGGAGCTGTTTTTT. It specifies CASSFPAGAGTGELFF. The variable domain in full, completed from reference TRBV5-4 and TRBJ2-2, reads ETGVTQSPTHLIKTRGQQVTLRCSSQSGHNTVSWYQQALGQGPQFIFQYYREEENGRGNFPPRFSGLQFPNYSSELNVNALELDDSALYLCASSFPAGAGTGELFFGEGSRLTVL.

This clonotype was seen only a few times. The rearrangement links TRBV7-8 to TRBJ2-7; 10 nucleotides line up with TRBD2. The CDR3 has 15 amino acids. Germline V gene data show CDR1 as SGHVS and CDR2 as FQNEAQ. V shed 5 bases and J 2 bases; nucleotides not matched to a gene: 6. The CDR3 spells CASSGSGRRAYEQYF. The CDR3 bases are TGTGCCAGCAGCGGTAGCGGGAGGAGGGCCTACGAGCAGTACTTC.

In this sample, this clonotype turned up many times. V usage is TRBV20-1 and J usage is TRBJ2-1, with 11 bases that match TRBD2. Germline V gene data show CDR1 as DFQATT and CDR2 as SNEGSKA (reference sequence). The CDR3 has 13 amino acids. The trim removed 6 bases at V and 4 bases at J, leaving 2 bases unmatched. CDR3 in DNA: TGCAGTGCCCGGACTAGCGGGTACAATGAGCAGTTCTTC. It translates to CSARTSGYNEQFF.

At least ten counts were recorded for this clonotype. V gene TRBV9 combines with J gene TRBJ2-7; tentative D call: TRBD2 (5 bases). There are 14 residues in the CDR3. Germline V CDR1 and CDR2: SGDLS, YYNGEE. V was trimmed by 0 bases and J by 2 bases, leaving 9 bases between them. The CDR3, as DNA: TGTGCCAGCAGCGTAGCGGCCGGGGCCTACGAGCAGTACTTC. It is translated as CASSVAAGAYEQYF.

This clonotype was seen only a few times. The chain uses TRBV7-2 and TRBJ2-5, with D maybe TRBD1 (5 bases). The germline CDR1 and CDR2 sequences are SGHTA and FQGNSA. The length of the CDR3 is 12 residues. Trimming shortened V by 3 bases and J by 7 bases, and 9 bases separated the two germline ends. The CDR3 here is CASSFSGATQYF. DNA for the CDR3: TGTGCCAGCAGCTTCTCTGGGGCGACCCAGTACTTC.

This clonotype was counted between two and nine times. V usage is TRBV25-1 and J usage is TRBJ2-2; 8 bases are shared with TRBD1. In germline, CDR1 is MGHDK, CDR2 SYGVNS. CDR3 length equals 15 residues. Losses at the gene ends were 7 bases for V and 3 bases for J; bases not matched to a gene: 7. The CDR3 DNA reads TGTGCCAGCATGGACAGGGATGCTTACACCGGGGAGCTGTTTTTT. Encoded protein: CASMDRDAYTGELFF.

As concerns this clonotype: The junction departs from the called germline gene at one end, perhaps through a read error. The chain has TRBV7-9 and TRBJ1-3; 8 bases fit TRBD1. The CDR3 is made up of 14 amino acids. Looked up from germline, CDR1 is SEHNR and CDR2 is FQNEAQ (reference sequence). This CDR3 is CASSTDRAGNTIHF. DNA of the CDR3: TGTGCCAGCAGCACGGACAGGGCTGGAAACACCATACATTTT.

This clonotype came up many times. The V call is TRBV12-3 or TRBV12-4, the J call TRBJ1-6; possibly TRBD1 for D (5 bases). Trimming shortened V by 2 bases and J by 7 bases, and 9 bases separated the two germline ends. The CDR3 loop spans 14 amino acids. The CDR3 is CASSLRQLNSPLHF. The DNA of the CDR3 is TGTGCCAGCAGTTTACGACAGTTGAATTCACCCCTCCACTTT.

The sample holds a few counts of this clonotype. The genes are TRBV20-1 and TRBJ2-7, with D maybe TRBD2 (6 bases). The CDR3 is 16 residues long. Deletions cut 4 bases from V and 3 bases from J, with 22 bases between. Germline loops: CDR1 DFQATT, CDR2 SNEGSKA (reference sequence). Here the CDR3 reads CSAKPSSGRLNYEQYF. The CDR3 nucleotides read TGCAGTGCTAAGCCCTCGAGCGGGCGACTCAACTACGAGCAGTACTTC.

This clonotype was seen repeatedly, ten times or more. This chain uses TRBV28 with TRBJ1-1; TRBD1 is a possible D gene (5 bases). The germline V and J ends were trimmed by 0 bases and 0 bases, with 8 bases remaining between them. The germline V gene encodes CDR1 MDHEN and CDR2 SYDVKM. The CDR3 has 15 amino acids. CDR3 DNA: TGTGCCAGCAGTTTATGGACAGCCATGAACACTGAAGCTTTCTTT. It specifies CASSLWTAMNTEAFF. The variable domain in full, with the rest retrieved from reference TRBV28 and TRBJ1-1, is DVKVTQSSRYLVKRTGEKVFLECVQDMDHENMFWYRQDPGLGLRLIYFSYDVKMKEKGDIPEGYSVSREKKERFSLILESASTNQTSMYLCASSLWTAMNTEAFFGQGTRLTVV.

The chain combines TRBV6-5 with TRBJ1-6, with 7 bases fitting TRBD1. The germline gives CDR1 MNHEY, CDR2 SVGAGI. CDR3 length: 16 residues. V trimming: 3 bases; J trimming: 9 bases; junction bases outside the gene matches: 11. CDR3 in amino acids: CASSYSGTERGSPLHF. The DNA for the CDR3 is TGTGCCAGCAGTTATTCTGGGACAGAAAGAGGTTCACCCCTCCACTTT.

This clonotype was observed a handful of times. The CDR3: CASSSGQGLVGDSGNTIYF. Here the CDR3 DNA reads TGTGCCAGCAGCTCCGGACAGGGGCTAGTAGGGGACTCTGGAAACACCATATATTTT. V and J are TRBV11-3 and TRBJ1-3; 9 nucleotides match TRBD1. V gave up 4 bases and J gave up 0 bases; unmatched junction bases: 13. CDR1 is SGHNT and CDR2 is YENEEA in the germline V gene. The CDR3 consists of 19 residues. The full variable domain, with the rest looked up from reference TRBV11-3 and TRBJ1-3, is EAGVVQSPRYKIIEKKQPVAFWCNPISGHNTLYWYLQNLGQGPELLIRYENEEAVDDSQLPKDRFSAERLKGVDSTLKIQPAELGDSAVYLCASSSGQGLVGDSGNTIYFGEGSWLTVV.

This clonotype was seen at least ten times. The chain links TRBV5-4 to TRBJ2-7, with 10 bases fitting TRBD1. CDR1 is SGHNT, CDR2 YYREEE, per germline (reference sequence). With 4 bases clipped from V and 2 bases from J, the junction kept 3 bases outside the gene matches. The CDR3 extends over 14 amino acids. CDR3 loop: CASSPGTGAYEQYF. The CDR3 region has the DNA TGTGCCAGCAGCCCCGGGACAGGGGCCTACGAGCAGTACTTC.

The DNA for the CDR3 is TGTGCCAGCAGTTTACTAAAAGGGGAGCTGTTTTTT. It is translated as CASSLLKGELFF. The rearrangement links TRBV28 to TRBJ2-2; unclear D gene. The CDR3 loop spans 12 amino acids. Trimming stripped 2 bases from V and 8 bases from J, with 6 bases between. Germline V gene lookup returns CDR1 MDHEN and CDR2 SYDVKM.

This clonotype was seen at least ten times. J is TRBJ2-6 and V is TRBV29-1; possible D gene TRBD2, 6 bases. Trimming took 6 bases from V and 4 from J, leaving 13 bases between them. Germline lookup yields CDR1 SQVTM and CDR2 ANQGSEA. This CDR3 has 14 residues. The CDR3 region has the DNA TGCAGCGTGTTGGGGGGAGCAGGGGCCAACGTCCTGACTTTC. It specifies CSVLGGAGANVLTF.

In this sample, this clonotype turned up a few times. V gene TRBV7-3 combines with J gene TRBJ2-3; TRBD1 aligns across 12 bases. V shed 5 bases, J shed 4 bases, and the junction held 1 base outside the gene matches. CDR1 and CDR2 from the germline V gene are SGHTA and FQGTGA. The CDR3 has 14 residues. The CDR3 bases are TGTGCCAGCAGCGGGACAGGGGGCGCAGATACGCAGTATTTT. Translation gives CASSGTGGADTQYF.

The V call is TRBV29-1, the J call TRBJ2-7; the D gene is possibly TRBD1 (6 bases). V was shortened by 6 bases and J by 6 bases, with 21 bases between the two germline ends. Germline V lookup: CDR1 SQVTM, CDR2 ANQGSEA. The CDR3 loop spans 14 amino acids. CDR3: CSVETGTRGLEQYF. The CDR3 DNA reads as TGCAGCGTGGAGACCGGGACAAGGGGCCTCGAGCAGTACTTC.